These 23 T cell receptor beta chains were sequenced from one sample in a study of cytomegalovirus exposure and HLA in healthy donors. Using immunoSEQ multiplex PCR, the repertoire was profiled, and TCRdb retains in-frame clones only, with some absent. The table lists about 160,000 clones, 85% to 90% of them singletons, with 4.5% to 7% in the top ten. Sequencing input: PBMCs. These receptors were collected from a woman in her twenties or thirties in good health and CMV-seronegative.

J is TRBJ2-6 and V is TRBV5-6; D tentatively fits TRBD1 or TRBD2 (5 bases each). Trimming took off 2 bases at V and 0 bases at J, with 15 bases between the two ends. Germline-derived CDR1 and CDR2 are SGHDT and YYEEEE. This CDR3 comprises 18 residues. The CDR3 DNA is TGTGCCAGCAGCTTTCTTGGGGGTCGCCTCTCTGGGGCCAACGTCCTGACTTTC. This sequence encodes CASSFLGGRLSGANVLTF.

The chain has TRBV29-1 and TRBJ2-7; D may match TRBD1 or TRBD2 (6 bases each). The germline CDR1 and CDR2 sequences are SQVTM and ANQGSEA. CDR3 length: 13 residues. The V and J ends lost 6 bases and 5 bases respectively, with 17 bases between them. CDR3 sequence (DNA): TGCAGCGTCGGAGGGCAGGGGAGCCACGAGCAGTACTTC. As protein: CSVGGQGSHEQYF.

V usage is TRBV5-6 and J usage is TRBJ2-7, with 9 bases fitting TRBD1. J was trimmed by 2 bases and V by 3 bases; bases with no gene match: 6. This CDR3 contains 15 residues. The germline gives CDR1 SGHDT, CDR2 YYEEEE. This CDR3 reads CASSSPGQGPYEQYF. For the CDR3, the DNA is TGTGCCAGCAGCTCCCCGGGACAGGGCCCCTACGAGCAGTACTTC.

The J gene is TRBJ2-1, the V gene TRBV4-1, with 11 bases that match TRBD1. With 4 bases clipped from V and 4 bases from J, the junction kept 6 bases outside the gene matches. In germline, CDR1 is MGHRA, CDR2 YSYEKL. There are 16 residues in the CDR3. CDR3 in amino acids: CASSLGTGGKYNEQFF. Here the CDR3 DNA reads TGCGCCAGCAGCCTAGGGACAGGGGGTAAATACAATGAGCAGTTCTTC.

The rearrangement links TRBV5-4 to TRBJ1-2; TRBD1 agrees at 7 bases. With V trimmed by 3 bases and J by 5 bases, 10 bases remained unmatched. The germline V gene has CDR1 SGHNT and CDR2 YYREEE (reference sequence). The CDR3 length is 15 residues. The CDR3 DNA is TGTGCCAGCAGCTGGATCGGGACAGCTCGGTATGGCTACACCTTC. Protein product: CASSWIGTARYGYTF.

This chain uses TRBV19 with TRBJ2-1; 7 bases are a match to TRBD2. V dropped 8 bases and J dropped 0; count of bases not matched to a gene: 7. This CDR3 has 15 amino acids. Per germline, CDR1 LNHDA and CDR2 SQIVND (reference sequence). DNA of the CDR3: TGTGCCAGTCTGCCCCCGGGGGGCTCCTACAATGAGCAGTTCTTC. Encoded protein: CASLPPGGSYNEQFF.

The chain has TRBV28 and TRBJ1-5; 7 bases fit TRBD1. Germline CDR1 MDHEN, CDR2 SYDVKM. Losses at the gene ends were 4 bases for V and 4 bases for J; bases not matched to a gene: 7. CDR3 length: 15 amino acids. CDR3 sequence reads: CASSYRGQRNQPQHF. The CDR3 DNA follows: TGTGCCAGCAGTTATAGGGGGCAACGAAATCAGCCCCAGCATTTT.

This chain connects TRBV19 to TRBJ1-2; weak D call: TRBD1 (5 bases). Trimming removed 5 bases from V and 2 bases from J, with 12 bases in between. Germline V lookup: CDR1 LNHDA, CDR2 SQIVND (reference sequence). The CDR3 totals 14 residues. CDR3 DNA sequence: TGTGCCAGTAGTTATGCAGGGACCAACTATGGCTACACCTTC. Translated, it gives CASSYAGTNYGYTF.

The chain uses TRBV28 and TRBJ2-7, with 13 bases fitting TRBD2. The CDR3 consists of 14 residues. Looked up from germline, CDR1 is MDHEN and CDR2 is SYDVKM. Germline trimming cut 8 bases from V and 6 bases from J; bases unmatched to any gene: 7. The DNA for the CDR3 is TGTGCCAGCTTGACTAGCGGGGGGTCGGGCGAGCAGTACTTC. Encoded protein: CASLTSGGSGEQYF.

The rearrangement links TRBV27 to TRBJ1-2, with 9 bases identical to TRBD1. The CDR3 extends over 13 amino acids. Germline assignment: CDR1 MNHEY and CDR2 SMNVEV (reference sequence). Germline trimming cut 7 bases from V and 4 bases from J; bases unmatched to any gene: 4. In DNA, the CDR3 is TGTGCCAGCAAACAGGGGGCGGGCTATGGCTACACCTTC. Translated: CASKQGAGYGYTF.

For the CDR3, the DNA is TGTGCCAGCAGCCAAGATTTCCGGGCGGGAGGGCCCCCCTACAATGAGCAGTTCTTC. Translated, it gives CASSQDFRAGGPPYNEQFF. The chain employs TRBV4-2 and TRBJ2-1, with TRBD2 matching over 9 bases. The germline V gene encodes CDR1 LGHNA and CDR2 YNFKEQ. The length of the CDR3 is 19 residues. The V gene end was trimmed by 0 bases and the J gene end by 2 bases; junction bases not matched to a gene: 11.

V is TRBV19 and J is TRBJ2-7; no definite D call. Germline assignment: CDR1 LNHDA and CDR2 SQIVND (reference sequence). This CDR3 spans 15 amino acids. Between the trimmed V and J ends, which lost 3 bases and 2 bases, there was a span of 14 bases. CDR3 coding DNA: TGTGCCAGTAGTATCGGCCTTAAGGGTGCCTACGAGCAGTACTTC. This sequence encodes CASSIGLKGAYEQYF. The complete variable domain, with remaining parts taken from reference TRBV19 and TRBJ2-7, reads DGGITQSPKYLFRKEGQNVTLSCEQNLNHDAMYWYRQDPGQGLRLIYYSQIVNDFQKGDIAEGYSVSREKKESFPLTVTSAQKNPTAFYLCASSIGLKGAYEQYFGPGTRLTVT.

CDR3 nucleotide sequence: TGTGCCAGCAGCGGCCCGGGGGACACTAGGCCCGGGGAGCTGTTTTTT. This translates into CASSGPGDTRPGELFF. The chain uses TRBV11-2 and TRBJ2-2; either TRBD1 or TRBD2 may supply D (6 bases each). The CDR3 length is 16 residues. Germline CDR1 and CDR2: SGHAT and FQNNGV. V was cut by 5 bases and J by 6 bases, with 19 bases left in between.

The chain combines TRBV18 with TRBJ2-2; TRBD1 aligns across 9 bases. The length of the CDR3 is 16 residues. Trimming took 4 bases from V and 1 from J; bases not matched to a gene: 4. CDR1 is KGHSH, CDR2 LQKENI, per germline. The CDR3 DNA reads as TGTGCCAGCTCACTACAGGGGGCCATGAACACCGGGGAGCTGTTTTTT. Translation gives CASSLQGAMNTGELFF. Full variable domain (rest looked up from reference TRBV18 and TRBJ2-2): NAGVMQNPRHLVRRRGQEARLRCSPMKGHSHVYWYRQLPEEGLKFMVYLQKENIIDESGMPKERFSAEFPKEGPSILRIQQVVRGDSAAYFCASSLQGAMNTGELFFGEGSRLTVL.

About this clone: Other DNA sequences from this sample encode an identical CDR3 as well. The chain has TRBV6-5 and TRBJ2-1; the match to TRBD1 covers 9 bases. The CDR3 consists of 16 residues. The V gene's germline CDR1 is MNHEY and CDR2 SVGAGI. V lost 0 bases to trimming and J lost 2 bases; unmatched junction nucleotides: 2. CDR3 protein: CASSYSGTGTYNEQFF. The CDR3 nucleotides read TGTGCCAGCAGTTACTCCGGGACAGGGACCTACAATGAGCAGTTCTTC.

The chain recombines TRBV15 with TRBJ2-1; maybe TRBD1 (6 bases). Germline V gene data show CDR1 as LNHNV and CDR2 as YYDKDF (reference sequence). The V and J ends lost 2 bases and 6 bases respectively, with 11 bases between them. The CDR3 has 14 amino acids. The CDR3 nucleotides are TGTGCCACCAGCAGATACAGGGACGTCAATGAGCAGTTCTTC. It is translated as CATSRYRDVNEQFF.

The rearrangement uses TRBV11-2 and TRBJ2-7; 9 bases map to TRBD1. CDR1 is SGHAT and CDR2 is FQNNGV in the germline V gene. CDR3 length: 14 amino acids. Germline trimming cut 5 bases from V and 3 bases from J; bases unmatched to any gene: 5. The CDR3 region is CASSRGQGSYEQYF. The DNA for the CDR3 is TGTGCCAGCAGCCGGGGACAGGGAAGCTACGAGCAGTACTTC.

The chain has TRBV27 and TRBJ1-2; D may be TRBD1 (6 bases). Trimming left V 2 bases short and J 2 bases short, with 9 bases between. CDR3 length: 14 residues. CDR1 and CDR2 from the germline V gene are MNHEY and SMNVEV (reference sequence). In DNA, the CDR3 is TGTGCCAGCAGTTTAGGGGGCTGGAACTATGGCTACACCTTC. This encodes CASSLGGWNYGYTF.

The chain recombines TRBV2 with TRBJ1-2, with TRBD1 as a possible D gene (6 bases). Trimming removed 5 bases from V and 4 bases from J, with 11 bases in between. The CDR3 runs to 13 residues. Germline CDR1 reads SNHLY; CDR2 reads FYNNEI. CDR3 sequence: CASSTRDTYGYTF. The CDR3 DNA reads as TGTGCCAGCAGTACCCGGGACACCTATGGCTACACCTTC.

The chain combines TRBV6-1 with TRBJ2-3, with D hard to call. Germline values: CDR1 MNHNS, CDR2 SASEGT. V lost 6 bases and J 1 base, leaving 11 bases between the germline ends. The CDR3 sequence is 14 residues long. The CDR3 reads CASRLSSGTDTQYF. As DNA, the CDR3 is TGTGCCAGCAGGCTTAGCAGTGGCACAGATACGCAGTATTTT.

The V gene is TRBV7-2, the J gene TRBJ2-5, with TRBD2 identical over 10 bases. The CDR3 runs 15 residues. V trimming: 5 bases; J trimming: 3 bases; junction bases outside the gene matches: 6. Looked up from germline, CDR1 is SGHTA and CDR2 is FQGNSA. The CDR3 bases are TGTGCCAGCAGCGTACCTAGCGGGGGTAAAGAGACCCAGTACTTC. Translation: CASSVPSGGKETQYF.

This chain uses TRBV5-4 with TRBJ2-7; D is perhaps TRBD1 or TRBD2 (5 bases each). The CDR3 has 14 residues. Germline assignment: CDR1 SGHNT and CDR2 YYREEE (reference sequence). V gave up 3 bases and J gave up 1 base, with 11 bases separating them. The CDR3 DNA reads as TGTGCCAGCAGCTCTCCGGGGCCATCCTACGAGCAGTACTTC. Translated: CASSSPGPSYEQYF.

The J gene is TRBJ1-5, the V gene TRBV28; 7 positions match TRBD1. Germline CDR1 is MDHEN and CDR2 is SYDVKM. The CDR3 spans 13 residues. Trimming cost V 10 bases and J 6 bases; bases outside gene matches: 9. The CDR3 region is CATHRGMGQPQHF. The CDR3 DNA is TGTGCCACCCACAGGGGAATGGGTCAGCCCCAGCATTTT.